The rows below give T cell receptor beta chains drawn from one sample of a study of blood T cell repertoires in COVID-19. TCRdb's table, derived via immunoSEQ multiplex PCR, lists solely in-frame clones and lacks some. Seen here are 150,000 to 170,000 clones, around 84% observed once, and the top ten hold about 7.3%. Sample: PBMCs or T cells enriched from blood (not recorded which). These receptors all stem from a man aged 45 to 65 who had recovered from COVID-19. Both conserved end residues are part of each CDR3. A D gene is named only where the DNA matches it firmly. Only some rows state a clone size, as once, few, many or a class for expanded clones.

- | TRBJ2-7 | TRBV2 | - | TGTGCCAGCAGTGTCGGACAGCCCCCAACCGAGCAGTACTTC | CASSVGQPPTEQYF
TRBD2 | TRBJ2-7 | TRBV5-5 | - | TGTGCCAGCAGCACCAGCCGCGGGACGGGAGGGTACGAGCAGTACTTC | CASSTSRGTGGYEQYF
TRBD1 | TRBJ1-1 | TRBV19 | - | TGTGCCAGTAGTCCGATACAGGGGACAAAGAACACTGAAGCTTTCTTT | CASSPIQGTKNTEAFF
TRBD2 | TRBJ2-2 | TRBV30 | - | TGTGCCTGGAGTCGGGGGGGCCCTGGGGAGCTGTTTTTT | CAWSRGGPGELFF
- | TRBJ2-5 | TRBV7-9 | - | TGTGCCAAGGAAGGGGGGGAGGAGACCCAGTACTTC | CAKEGGEETQYF
- | TRBJ2-2 | TRBV30 | - | TGTGCCTGGAGTACAGGGACCGGGGAGCTGTTTTTT | CAWSTGTGELFF
- | TRBJ2-1 | TRBV20-1 | once | TGCAGTGCTGACTCCCGGTATGAGCAGTTCTTC | CSADSRYEQFF
TRBD1 | TRBJ1-4 | TRBV6-5 | - | TGTGCCAGCAGTTCCGCTCAGGGGGCCGCTAATGAAAAACTGTTTTTT | CASSSAQGAANEKLFF
- | TRBJ1-3 | TRBV18 | - | TGTGCCAGCTCACCAACACAGGGTACAGGTGGAAACACCATATATTTT | CASSPTQGTGGNTIYF
TRBD1 | TRBJ1-1 | TRBV30 | once | TGTGCCTGGAGTTTGGGACAGGGTTTGACTGAAGCTTTCTTT | CAWSLGQGLTEAFF
- | TRBJ1-6 | TRBV7-8 | - | TGTGCCAGCAGCTTAAGACAGCTTCTAGAATATAATTCACCCCTCCACTTT | CASSLRQLLEYNSPLHF
TRBD1 | TRBJ1-5 | TRBV7-3 | few | TGTGCCAGCAGCTTAATAGGGACAGGGGCCAACAATCAGCCCCAGCATTTT | CASSLIGTGANNQPQHF
TRBD1 | TRBJ1-5 | TRBV2 | - | TGTGCCAGCAGTCGCGGACAGGAGGGAACCCAGCATTTT | CASSRGQEGTQHF
TRBD2 | TRBJ2-3 | TRBV3-1/TRBV3-2 | - | TGTGCCAGCAGCCAGGATCCGGGACTAGTGACCGATACGCAGTATTTT | CASSQDPGLVTDTQYF
TRBD1 | TRBJ1-1 | TRBV5-6 | - | TGTGCCAGCAGCTCAGACAGGGTTGAAGCTTTCTTT | CASSSDRVEAFF
TRBD2 | TRBJ2-1 | TRBV7-2 | - | TGTGCCAGCAGCTTGACTAGCGGGGCCTACAATGAGCAGTTCTTC | CASSLTSGAYNEQFF
TRBD2 | TRBJ2-3 | TRBV19 | - | TGTGCCAGTAGTCTCCTAGCGGGGGCCTACTCTAGCACAGATACGCAGTATTTT | CASSLLAGAYSSTDTQYF
TRBD1 | TRBJ2-2 | TRBV15 | - | TGTGCCACGCGATCCGGGACAGGGGCCGCGAACACCGGGGAGCTGTTTTTT | CATRSGTGAANTGELFF
TRBD1 | TRBJ2-7 | TRBV29-1 | - | TGCAGCGTTAAACAGGGGGCAGCCTACGAGCAGTACTTC | CSVKQGAAYEQYF
- | TRBJ2-3 | TRBV24-1 | once | TGTGCCACCAGTCGTACAGGTAGCACAGATACGCAGTATTTT | CATSRTGSTDTQYF
TRBD2 | TRBJ2-1 | TRBV4-3 | - | TGCGCCAGCAGCCAAGGAGGTGGCGGGGGGCCTTACAATGAGCAGTTCTTC | CASSQGGGGGPYNEQFF
- | TRBJ2-7 | TRBV19 | - | TGTGCCAGTAGTATAGGGGGTAGGGGCAGCGAGCAGTACTTC | CASSIGGRGSEQYF
TRBD1 | TRBJ2-1 | TRBV19 | - | TGTGCCAGTACGGGACAGGGGGCATCGGATGAGCAGTTCTTC | CASTGQGASDEQFF
TRBD2 | TRBJ2-1 | TRBV10-2 | - | TGCGCCAGCACCACTAGCGGGGGTAGTGGTGGTGAGCAGTTCTTC | CASTTSGGSGGEQFF
TRBD1 | TRBJ2-7 | TRBV5-1 | once | TGCGCCAGCAGTCGGCAGGGGGATACGGCTTACGAGCAGTACTTC | CASSRQGDTAYEQYF
TRBD2 | TRBJ2-3 | TRBV7-2 | once | TGTGCCAGCAGCTCCCAGCCCCCTAGACTAGCGGGAAACACAGATACGCAGTATTTT | CASSSQPPRLAGNTDTQYF
- | TRBJ1-1 | TRBV7-2 | - | TGTGCCAGCAGCCCCGCGGGACGAGGGATGAACACTGAAGCTTTCTTT | CASSPAGRGMNTEAFF
- | TRBJ1-3 | TRBV3-1/TRBV3-2 | - | TGTGCCAGCAGCCAGTCGGGGGGGATCGGAAACACCATATATTTT | CASSQSGGIGNTIYF
- | TRBJ1-2 | TRBV18 | - | TGTGCCAGCTCACCACCGATGGGGCGCGGCTATGGCTACACCTTC | CASSPPMGRGYGYTF
TRBD1 | TRBJ2-3 | TRBV11-2 | - | TGTGCCAGCAGCCATGACAGGGGGGGTCCCACAGATACGCAGTATTTT | CASSHDRGGPTDTQYF
TRBD1 | TRBJ1-5 | TRBV2 | - | TGTGCCAGCAGAGAGGACAGGAGCAATCAGCCCCAGCATTTT | CASREDRSNQPQHF
- | TRBJ1-4 | TRBV15 | - | TGTGCCACCAGCCCACAGGGTTCAGCTAATGAAAAACTGTTTTTT | CATSPQGSANEKLFF
- | TRBJ1-2 | TRBV18 | many | TGTGCCAGCTCACCGCGCGGAGGGTATGGCTACACCTTC | CASSPRGGYGYTF
TRBD1 | TRBJ1-1 | TRBV6-5 | - | TGTGCCAGCAGGTCGGGACAGGGAAGTACTGAAGCTTTCTTT | CASRSGQGSTEAFF
- | TRBJ2-4 | TRBV19 | - | TGTGCCAGTAGTAGAGGTGATCTCAACATTCAGTACTTC | CASSRGDLNIQYF
TRBD1 | TRBJ1-1 | TRBV6-5 | - | TGTGCCACCGGGACAGGGGCCATTAACACTGAAGCTTTCTTT | CATGTGAINTEAFF
TRBD2 | TRBJ2-5 | TRBV6-4 | - | TGTGCCAGCAGTGAACCCCGGACTAGCGGAAGGCTGGAGACCCAGTACTTC | CASSEPRTSGRLETQYF
- | TRBJ1-2 | TRBV2 | - | TGTGCCAGCAGAGGCCGGACAAACGCGGGCTACACCTTC | CASRGRTNAGYTF
TRBD2 | TRBJ2-7 | TRBV27 | - | TGTGCCAGCAGCGCCTGGGGAGGGTCCTCCGACGAGCAGTACTTC | CASSAWGGSSDEQYF
- | TRBJ2-7 | TRBV7-8 | - | TGTGCCAGCAGCCCCCCAGGGGAATACGAGCAGTACTTC | CASSPPGEYEQYF
TRBD1 | TRBJ2-7 | TRBV7-2 | - | TGTGCCAGCAGCCCAGCCGGGACAGGGAACGAGCAGTACTTC | CASSPAGTGNEQYF
- | TRBJ1-3 | TRBV19 | - | TGTGCCAGTACTACGGCTAGCTCTGGAAACACCATATATTTT | CASTTASSGNTIYF
TRBD1 | TRBJ1-2 | TRBV5-1 | - | TGCGCCAGCAGCTTGGTTTCCGGACAGGTTGGCTACACCTTC | CASSLVSGQVGYTF
TRBD1 | TRBJ1-1 | TRBV4-3 | - | TGCGCCAGCAGCCAAGATCCCGGGACAGGGGGCACTGAAGCTTTCTTT | CASSQDPGTGGTEAFF
TRBD1 | TRBJ2-2 | TRBV5-1 | - | TGCGCCAGCAGCTCCTCAACTACAGGGGTGAACACCGGGGAGCTGTTTTTT | CASSSSTTGVNTGELFF
- | TRBJ1-5 | TRBV28 | - | TGTGCCAGCTATCCGGGGTTGGGGCAGCCCCAGCATTTT | CASYPGLGQPQHF
- | TRBJ1-3 | TRBV15 | - | TGTGCCACCAGCACCGGACAGAGACACGGAAACACCATATATTTT | CATSTGQRHGNTIYF
TRBD2 | TRBJ2-1 | TRBV7-3 | - | TGTGCCAGCAGCTTCCTGAGACGTAGCGGGGGGGAGCCCTACAATGAGCAGTTCTTC | CASSFLRRSGGEPYNEQFF
- | TRBJ2-2 | TRBV3-1/TRBV3-2 | - | TGTGCCAGCAGCCTCCACGGATCGGGAAGCACCGGGGAGCTGTTTTTT | CASSLHGSGSTGELFF
- | TRBJ1-1 | TRBV20-1 | - | TGCAGTGCTAGTGTTAAGAACACTGAAGCTTTCTTT | CSASVKNTEAFF
- | TRBJ1-1 | TRBV3-1/TRBV3-2 | once | TGTGCCAGCAGCCAGTACAGGGCCTCGAACACTGAAGCTTTCTTT | CASSQYRASNTEAFF
- | TRBJ2-5 | TRBV12-3/TRBV12-4 | - | TGTGCCAGCCAGTACCAAGAGACCCAGTACTTC | CASQYQETQYF
- | TRBJ2-1 | TRBV6-5 | - | TGTGCCAGCCGAACTTCGAGCTCCTACAATGAGCAGTTCTTC | CASRTSSSYNEQFF
- | TRBJ2-2 | TRBV7-3 | - | TGTGCCAGCAGCCCGGACCGGAGGGGCGCGCCCGGGGAGCTGTTTTTT | CASSPDRRGAPGELFF
TRBD1 | TRBJ1-1 | TRBV5-6 | - | TGTGCCAGCAGCTCGACAGGGATCAACACTGAAGCTTTCTTT | CASSSTGINTEAFF
- | TRBJ1-2 | TRBV6-5 | - | TGTGCCAGCAGTTACTCGAAGGGAGGGTACTATGGCTACACCTTC | CASSYSKGGYYGYTF
TRBD1 | TRBJ1-1 | TRBV19 | - | TGTGCCAGTTTGCCCGGGACAGTGAACACTGAAGCTTTCTTT | CASLPGTVNTEAFF
- | TRBJ2-7 | TRBV21-1 | - | TGTGCCAGCAGCAAGGTAGCGGGGGGCGAGCAGTACTTC | CASSKVAGGEQYF